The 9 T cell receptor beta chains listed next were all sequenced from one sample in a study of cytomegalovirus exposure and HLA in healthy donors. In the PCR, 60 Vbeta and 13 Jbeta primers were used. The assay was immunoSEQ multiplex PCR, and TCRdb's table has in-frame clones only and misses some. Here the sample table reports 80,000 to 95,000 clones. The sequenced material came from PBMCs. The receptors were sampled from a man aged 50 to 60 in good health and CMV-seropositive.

CDR3 in DNA: TGCGCCAGCAGCCAAGCTAGACAGTCCACAGATACGCAGTATTTT. Its protein is CASSQARQSTDTQYF. V and J are TRBV4-3 and TRBJ2-3; possibly TRBD1 for D (5 bases). The germline CDR1 and CDR2 sequences are LGHNA and YSLEER. CDR3 length: 15 amino acids. Trimming removed 1 base from V and 2 bases from J, with 10 bases in between.

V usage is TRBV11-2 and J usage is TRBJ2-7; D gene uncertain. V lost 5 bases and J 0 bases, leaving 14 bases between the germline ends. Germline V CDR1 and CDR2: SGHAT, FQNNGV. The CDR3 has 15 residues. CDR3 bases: TGTGCCAGCAGCCCCGTCCGTAGAGGCTCCTACGAGCAGTACTTC. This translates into CASSPVRRGSYEQYF. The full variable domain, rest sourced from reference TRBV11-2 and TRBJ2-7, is EAGVAQSPRYKIIEKRQSVAFWCNPISGHATLYWYQQILGQGPKLLIQFQNNGVVDDSQLPKDRFSAERLKGVDSTLKIQPAKLEDSAVYLCASSPVRRGSYEQYFGPGTRLTVT.

The chain's CDR3 is CAISTALGGQPQHF. The CDR3 DNA follows: TGTGCCATCAGCACAGCGTTGGGGGGGCAGCCCCAGCATTTT. The V call is TRBV10-3, the J call TRBJ1-5, with D possibly being TRBD1 (5 bases). Germline V gene data show CDR1 as ENHRY and CDR2 as SYGVKD. Trimming stripped 6 bases from V and 7 bases from J, with 16 bases between. The CDR3 contains 14 residues.

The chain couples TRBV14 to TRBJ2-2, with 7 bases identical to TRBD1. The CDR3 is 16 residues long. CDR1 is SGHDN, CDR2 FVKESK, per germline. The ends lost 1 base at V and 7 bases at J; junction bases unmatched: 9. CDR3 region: CASSQGRKGAGGELFF. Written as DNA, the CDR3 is TGTGCCAGCAGCCAAGGAAGAAAGGGGGCAGGCGGGGAGCTGTTTTTT. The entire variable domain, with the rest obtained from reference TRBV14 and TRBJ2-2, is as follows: EAGVTQFPSHSVIEKGQTVTLRCDPISGHDNLYWYRRVMGKEIKFLLHFVKESKQDESGMPNNRFLAERTGGTYSTLKVQPAELEDSGVYFCASSQGRKGAGGELFFGEGSRLTVL.

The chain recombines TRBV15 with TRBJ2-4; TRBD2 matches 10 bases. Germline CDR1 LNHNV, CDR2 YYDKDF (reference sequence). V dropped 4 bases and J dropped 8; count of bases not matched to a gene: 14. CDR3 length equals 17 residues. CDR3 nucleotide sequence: TGTGCCACCAGCACCCGTTCGCTAGCGGGAGATTTGGACATTCAGTACTTC. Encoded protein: CATSTRSLAGDLDIQYF.

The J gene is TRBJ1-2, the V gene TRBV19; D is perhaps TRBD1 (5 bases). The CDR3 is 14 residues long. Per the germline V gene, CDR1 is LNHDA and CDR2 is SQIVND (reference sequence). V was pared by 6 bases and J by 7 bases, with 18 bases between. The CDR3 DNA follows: TGTGCCAGTAGGGGGGACTGGTGGGGTGGTGGCTACACCTTC. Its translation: CASRGDWWGGGYTF.

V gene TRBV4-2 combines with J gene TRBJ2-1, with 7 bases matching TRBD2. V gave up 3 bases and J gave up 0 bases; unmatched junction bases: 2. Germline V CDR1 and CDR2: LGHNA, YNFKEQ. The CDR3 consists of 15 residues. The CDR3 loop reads CASSQERDSYNEQFF. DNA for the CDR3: TGTGCCAGCAGCCAGGAGCGGGACTCCTACAATGAGCAGTTCTTC.

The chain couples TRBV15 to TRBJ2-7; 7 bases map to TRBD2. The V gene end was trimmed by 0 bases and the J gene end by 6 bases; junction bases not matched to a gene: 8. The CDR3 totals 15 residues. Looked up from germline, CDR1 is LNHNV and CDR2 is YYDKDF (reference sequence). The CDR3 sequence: CATSRDRLADSEQYV. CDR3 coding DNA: TGTGCCACCAGCAGAGATCGCCTAGCGGACTCCGAGCAGTACGTC.

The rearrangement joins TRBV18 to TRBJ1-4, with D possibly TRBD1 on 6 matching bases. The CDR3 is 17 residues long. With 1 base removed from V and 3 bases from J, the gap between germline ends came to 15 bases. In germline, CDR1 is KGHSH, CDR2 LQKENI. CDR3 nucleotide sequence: TGTGCCAGCTCACCACTCTACACAGGGTCATCTAATGAAAAACTGTTTTTT. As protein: CASSPLYTGSSNEKLFF.